Listed here is a single T cell receptor beta chain. This CDR3 has 16 amino acids. The V end lost 5 bases, the J end lost 3 bases, and 20 bases lay between the germline ends. Germline loops: CDR1 SGHVS, CDR2 FNYEAQ. A J-beta primer mix and a sample-barcoded 5' primer were used in a second PCR of roughly 6 to 12 cycles. Each cDNA molecule, via a template-switch adaptor with 12 random nucleotides, was tagged. TCRdb used MiXCR to reprocess the 5' RACE reads, holding one entry per CDR3 protein. In the table there are 1.5 million to 2 million distinct CDR3 sequences, roughly a third of which are singletons. This entry belongs to a study of blood T cells in healthy people across ages. Study details: Per two T cells, template switching captured roughly one barcoded beta molecule.

This TCR was sampled from a woman in her twenties or thirties in good health. The sequenced sample was blood. The chain links TRBV7-6 to TRBJ2-7; D gene uncertain. The CDR3 reads CASSPFSDQNHYEQYF. The CDR3 nucleotides read TGTGCCAGCAGCCCTTTCTCCGACCAAAATCACTACGAGCAGTACTTC.